This is a list of T cell receptor beta chains from one sample in a study of cytomegalovirus exposure and HLA in healthy donors. TCRdb keeps only in-frame clones here, not all; method: immunoSEQ multiplex PCR. The repertoire holds 150,000 to 250,000 clones, around 78% seen once, with around 1.9% in the top ten. Source material: PBMCs. The receptors come from a young man in good health and CMV-seronegative. Each CDR3 is given with its conserved first and last residue. The order of the fields is J gene, V gene, CDR3 protein.

>TRBJ2-7|TRBV28
CASGNGQVAYEQYF
>TRBJ2-6|TRBV4-1
CASSQGRQGPSGANVLTF
>TRBJ2-7|TRBV5-6
CASSLGTGAYEQYF
>TRBJ1-1|TRBV28
CASSRERQRNTEAFF
>TRBJ2-5|TRBV7-9
CASSLAVASGNKETQYF
>TRBJ2-3|TRBV11-2
CASSPRTRSTDTQYF
>TRBJ2-2|TRBV28
CASSRTGGTGELFF
>TRBJ1-2|TRBV28
CASSSTRTGGSTGYTF
>TRBJ1-2|TRBV5-6
CASSRDSGSGGYTF
>TRBJ1-5|TRBV28
CASSFSVRGINQPQHF
>TRBJ2-1|TRBV28
CASSSPSGSRVEQFF
>TRBJ2-1|TRBV5-5
CASSLAGRSYNEQFF
>TRBJ2-7|TRBV4-1
CASSRVQGGEQYF
>TRBJ1-1|TRBV18
CASSRGGGDTEAFF
>TRBJ1-2|TRBV7-9
CASSDGTGVWGGYTF
>TRBJ2-3|TRBV6-1
CASSEGSTGQYF
>TRBJ2-7|TRBV25-1
CASSVGLRDSQYF
>TRBJ2-1|TRBV7-9
CASSFGLAGGNEQFF
>TRBJ2-5|TRBV7-9
CASSLVGAGGFFQETQYF
>TRBJ1-3|TRBV4-1
CASSQEGGTTGNTIYF
>TRBJ2-3|TRBV6-1
CASSNTDTQYF
>TRBJ1-2|TRBV7-9
CASSLLTGGNGYTF
>TRBJ2-5|TRBV21-1
CASSKVLVGETQYF
>TRBJ1-1|TRBV6-6
CASRGGQSNTEAFF
>TRBJ2-3|TRBV27
CASSLGRELRTQYF
>TRBJ2-3|TRBV10-3
CAISESIPGGSDTQYF
>TRBJ1-5|TRBV6-1
CASGTVSNQPQHF
>TRBJ2-3|TRBV6-5
CASSYGQASWADTQYF
>TRBJ1-4|TRBV4-2
CASSLRQLSTNEKLFF
>NA|TRBV5-1
CASSPQLQVFTYEQYF
>TRBJ2-1|TRBV13
CASSSGLAGVEQFF
>TRBJ2-5|TRBV29-1
CSAGQPQTQYF
>TRBJ2-1|TRBV7-3
CASSSSPVEEVFSYNEQFF
>TRBJ1-2|TRBV6-1
CALQSGTDYGYTF
>TRBJ1-4|TRBV6-6
CASSDAGTGVEKLLF
>TRBJ2-7|TRBV29-1
CSVEGMTGSSYEQYF
>TRBJ1-2|TRBV28
CASRSPGQGRVRGYTF
>TRBJ1-1|TRBV6-1
CASVRVEGTEAFF
>TRBJ2-1|TRBV27
CASGASRQGKGNEQFF
>TRBJ1-4|TRBV6-1
CASTPGQGSEKLFF
>TRBJ2-5|TRBV27
CASSILWGGQETQYF
>TRBJ2-7|TRBV11-2
CASSLRSGGGYEQYF
>TRBJ2-3|TRBV2
CAITQEAGVVDTQYF
>TRBJ1-6|TRBV9
CASSPYRDIGSPSPLHF
>TRBJ1-4|TRBV4-1
CASSQDWGGADATNEKLFF
>TRBJ1-2|TRBV7-8
CASSPRDRDYGYTF
>TRBJ1-1|TRBV5-4
CASVGQGNTEAFF
>TRBJ1-1|TRBV19
CASSMLTGLGTEAFF
>TRBJ2-7|TRBV5-6
CASSRYGTGKDEQYF
>TRBJ1-3|TRBV11-3
CASSLDSQSGNTIYF
>TRBJ1-5|TRBV7-9
CASSLREGPDNQPQHF
>TRBJ2-3|TRBV29-1
CSSLGDSGSSDTQYF
>TRBJ2-1|TRBV2
CASELVADSYNEQFF
>TRBJ1-5|TRBV7-2
CASSLVGGNQPQHF
>TRBJ2-7|TRBV6-5
CASSYSGVDSYEQYF
>TRBJ2-7|TRBV7-6
CASSFGGADAEQYF
>TRBJ2-1|TRBV27
CASSLVATGIVGEQFF
>TRBJ1-4|TRBV2
CASLQGRGYEKLFF
>TRBJ2-3|TRBV5-4
CASSPGQDTTDTQYF
>TRBJ2-5|TRBV6-5
CASRDRGKETQYF